Here is one TCR beta chain with its context. What it binds is not known. These data come from a study of circulating and synovial CD4+ cells in juvenile arthritis. Broader study findings: Bulk blood CD4 repertoires were more diverse than these. T cell genome counts differed by at least an order of magnitude between CPL and CD4 samples. Measured synovium overlap likely understates the true shared repertoire.

The data were produced by immunoSEQ multiplex PCR, yet TCRdb's version contains in-frame clones alone and is incomplete. The data show about 33,000 clones, with roughly 96% seen just once and about 0.15% held by the top ten. CDR3 length equals 14 residues. Germline CDR1 reads SGHRS; CDR2 reads YFSETQ. Deletions cut 4 bases from V and 1 base from J, with 11 bases between. Sequenced samples came from active juvenile idiopathic arthritis patients. The chain combines TRBV5-1 with TRBJ1-1; possible D gene TRBD1, 5 bases. This TCR came from a human donor with juvenile idiopathic arthritis. The sequenced sample was CD4+ T cells from blood. The CDR3 coding sequence is TGCGCCAGCAGCCCTACCCAGGGGAACACTGAAGCTTTCTTT. Translating gives CASSPTQGNTEAFF.